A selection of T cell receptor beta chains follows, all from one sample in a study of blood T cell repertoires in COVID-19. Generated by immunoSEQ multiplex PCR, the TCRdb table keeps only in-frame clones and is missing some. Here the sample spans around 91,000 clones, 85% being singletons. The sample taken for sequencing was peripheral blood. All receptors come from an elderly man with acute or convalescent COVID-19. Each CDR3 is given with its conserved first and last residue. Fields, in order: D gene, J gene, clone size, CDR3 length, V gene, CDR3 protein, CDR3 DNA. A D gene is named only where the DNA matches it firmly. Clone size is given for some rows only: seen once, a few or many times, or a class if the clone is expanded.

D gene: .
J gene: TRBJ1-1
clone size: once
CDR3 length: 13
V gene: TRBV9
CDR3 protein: CASSQQGNTEAFF
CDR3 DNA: TGTGCCAGCAGCCAACAGGGGAACACTGAAGCTTTCTTT

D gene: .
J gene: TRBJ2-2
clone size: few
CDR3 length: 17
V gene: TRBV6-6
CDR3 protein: CASSPRQGLWDTGELFF
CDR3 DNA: TGTGCCAGCAGTCCTAGGCAGGGGCTATGGGACACCGGGGAGCTGTTTTTT

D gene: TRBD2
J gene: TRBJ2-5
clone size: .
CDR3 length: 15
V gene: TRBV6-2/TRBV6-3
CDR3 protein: CASSYMASGRETQYF
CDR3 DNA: TGTGCCAGCAGTTACATGGCTAGCGGGCGGGAGACCCAGTACTTC

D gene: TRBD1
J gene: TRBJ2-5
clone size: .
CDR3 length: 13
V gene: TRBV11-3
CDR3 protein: CASSFDRAGAQYF
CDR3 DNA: TGTGCCAGCAGCTTTGACAGGGCTGGGGCCCAGTACTTC

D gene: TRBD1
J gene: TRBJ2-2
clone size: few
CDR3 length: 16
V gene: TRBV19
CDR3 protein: CASSQTGTGGVGELFF
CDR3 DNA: TGTGCCAGTAGCCAGACCGGGACAGGGGGGGTCGGGGAGCTGTTTTTT

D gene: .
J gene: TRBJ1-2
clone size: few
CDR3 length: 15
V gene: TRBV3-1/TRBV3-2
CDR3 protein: CASSQEGGADYGYTF
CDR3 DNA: TGTGCCAGCAGCCAAGAAGGGGGAGCCGACTATGGCTACACCTTC

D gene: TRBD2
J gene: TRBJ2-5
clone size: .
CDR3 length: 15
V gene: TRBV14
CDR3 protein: CASSRVSGIQETQYF
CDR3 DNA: TGTGCCAGCAGCCGCGTTAGCGGGATTCAAGAGACCCAGTACTTC

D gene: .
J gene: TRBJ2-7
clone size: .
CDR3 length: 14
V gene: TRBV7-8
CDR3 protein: CASSPQGNYYEQYF
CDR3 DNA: TGTGCCAGCAGCCCGCAGGGGAACTACTACGAGCAGTACTTC

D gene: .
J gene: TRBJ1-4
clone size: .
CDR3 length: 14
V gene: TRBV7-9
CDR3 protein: CASSSGTTNEKLFF
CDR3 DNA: TGTGCCAGCAGCTCCGGGACAACTAATGAAAAACTGTTTTTT

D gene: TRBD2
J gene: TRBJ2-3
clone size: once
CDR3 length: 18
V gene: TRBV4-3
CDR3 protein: CASSQGTSGRARGDTQYF
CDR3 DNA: TGCGCCAGCAGCCAAGGGACTAGCGGGAGGGCCCGAGGAGATACGCAGTATTTT

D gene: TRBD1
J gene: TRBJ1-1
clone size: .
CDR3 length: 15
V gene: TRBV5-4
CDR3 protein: CASSLPTGGLTEAFF
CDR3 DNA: TGTGCCAGCAGCTTACCAACAGGGGGACTCACTGAAGCTTTCTTT

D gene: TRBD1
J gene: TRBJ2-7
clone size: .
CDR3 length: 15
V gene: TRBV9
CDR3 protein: CASSVDPTGFYEQYF
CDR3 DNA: TGTGCCAGCAGCGTAGACCCGACAGGGTTCTACGAGCAGTACTTC

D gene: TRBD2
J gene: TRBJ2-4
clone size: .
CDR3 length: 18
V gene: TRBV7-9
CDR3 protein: CASSPLGTSGMTKNIQYF
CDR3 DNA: TGTGCCAGCAGCCCCCTCGGGACTAGCGGGATGACCAAAAACATTCAGTACTTC

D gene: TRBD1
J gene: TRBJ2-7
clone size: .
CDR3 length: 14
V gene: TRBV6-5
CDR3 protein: CASRAGTGSDEQYF
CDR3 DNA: TGTGCCAGCAGAGCCGGGACAGGGTCCGACGAGCAGTACTTC

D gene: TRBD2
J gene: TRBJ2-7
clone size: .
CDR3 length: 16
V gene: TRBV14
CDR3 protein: CASSRAGGGPPYEQYF
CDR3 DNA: TGTGCCAGCAGCCGAGCGGGAGGAGGGCCCCCCTACGAGCAGTACTTC

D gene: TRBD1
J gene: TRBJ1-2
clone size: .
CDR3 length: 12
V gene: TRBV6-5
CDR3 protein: CAIKQGEGGYTF
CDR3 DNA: TGTGCCATAAAACAGGGGGAGGGCGGCTACACCTTC

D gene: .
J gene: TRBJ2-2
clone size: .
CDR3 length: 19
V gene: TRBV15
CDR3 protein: CATSRATQWLAENTGELFF
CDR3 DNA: TGTGCCACCAGCAGAGCCACCCAATGGCTAGCTGAGAACACCGGGGAGCTGTTTTTT

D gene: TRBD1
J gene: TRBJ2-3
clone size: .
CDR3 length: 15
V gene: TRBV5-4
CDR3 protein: CASSLIDRGTDTQYF
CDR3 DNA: TGTGCCAGCAGCTTGATCGACAGGGGGACAGATACGCAGTATTTT

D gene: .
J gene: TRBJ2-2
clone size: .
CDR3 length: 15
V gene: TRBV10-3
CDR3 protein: CAISEAGVGTGELFF
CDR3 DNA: TGTGCCATCAGTGAGGCAGGGGTAGGCACCGGGGAGCTGTTTTTT

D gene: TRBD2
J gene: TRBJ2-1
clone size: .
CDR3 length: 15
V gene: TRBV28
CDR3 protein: CASKGEGWPANEQFF
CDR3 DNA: TGTGCCAGCAAAGGGGAGGGCTGGCCCGCCAATGAGCAGTTCTTC